Following are 19 T cell receptor beta chains from one sample sequenced in a study of type 1 regulatory T cells. TCRdb re-derived calls from the reads in MiXCR, one entry per CDR3 protein. The sample records about 62,000 distinct CDR3 sequences, approximately 67% being singletons. No antigen is known for these receptors. Sequencing input: cultured non-Tr1 T cells, either the whole culture or a sorted T cell fraction (not recorded which). All receptors derive from a human donor in good health.

This clonotype was seen just once. The rearrangement uses TRBV19 and TRBJ1-1; weak D call: TRBD1 (5 bases). The V end lost 1 base, the J end lost 7 bases, and 7 bases lay between the germline ends. The germline V gene has CDR1 LNHDA and CDR2 SQIVND (reference sequence). There are 12 residues in the CDR3. Here the CDR3 DNA reads TGTGCCAGTAGTATAGCAACAGGTGAAGCTTTCTTT. This encodes CASSIATGEAFF.

The chain links TRBV6-2 or TRBV6-3 to TRBJ2-1, with TRBD2 matching over 9 bases. Looked up from germline, CDR1 is MNHEY and CDR2 is SVGEGT. This CDR3 region has 15 residues. Losses at the gene ends were 4 bases for V and 11 bases for J; bases not matched to a gene: 12. The chain's CDR3 is CASSLAGDPSMKQFF. Here the CDR3 DNA reads TGTGCCAGCAGTTTAGCGGGAGACCCCTCTATGAAGCAGTTCTTC.

CDR3 loop: CASSFGGYNEQFF. CDR3 DNA sequence: TGTGCCAGCAGCTTCGGGGGGTACAATGAGCAGTTCTTC. The J gene is TRBJ2-1, the V gene TRBV7-7; the match to TRBD2 covers 7 bases. Per germline, CDR1 SSHAT and CDR2 FNYEAQ (reference sequence). The V segment lost 3 bases and the J segment 4 bases; nucleotides outside the gene matches: 0. The CDR3 runs to 13 residues.

V is TRBV12-5 and J is TRBJ1-1, with 8 bases fitting TRBD1. Germline V CDR1 and CDR2: LGHNT, FRNRAP. This CDR3 is built from 15 residues. V gave up 6 bases and J gave up 0 bases; unmatched junction bases: 6. The CDR3 coding sequence is TGTGCTAGTGGCCCGGACAGGGCGGTGAACACTGAAGCTTTCTTT. The encoded protein is CASGPDRAVNTEAFF.

The chain carries TRBV7-6 and TRBJ2-3; 10 bases fit TRBD1. With 1 base clipped from V and 4 bases from J, the junction kept 5 bases outside the gene matches. From germline, CDR1 is SGHVS and CDR2 FNYEAQ. CDR3 length: 16 amino acids. CDR3 in amino acids: CASSLGGTGVADTQYF. The CDR3 DNA reads TGTGCCAGCAGCTTAGGGGGGACAGGGGTCGCAGATACGCAGTATTTT.

The J gene is TRBJ2-7, the V gene TRBV4-2; a possible D gene is TRBD1 (6 bases). There are 15 residues in the CDR3. Germline-derived CDR1 and CDR2 are LGHNA and YNFKEQ. V dropped 0 bases and J dropped 5 bases, with 14 bases sitting between them. CDR3 loop: CASSQDRTGRDEQYF. The DNA of the CDR3 is TGTGCCAGCAGCCAAGATCGAACAGGGCGGGACGAGCAGTACTTC.

The sample holds a few counts of this clonotype. The chain couples TRBV7-9 to TRBJ2-3; D not certain. Trimming took 7 bases from V and 0 from J, leaving 11 bases between them. This CDR3 region has 14 residues. CDR1 is SEHNR, CDR2 FQNEAQ, per germline (reference sequence). The CDR3 reads CASNPLGSTDTQYF. The CDR3 DNA reads TGTGCCAGCAACCCTCTGGGGAGCACAGATACGCAGTATTTT.

The chain uses TRBV20-1 and TRBJ1-1, with TRBD1 identical over 7 bases. Unmatched junction bases numbered 4, after V lost 5 bases and J lost 1 base. There are 13 residues in the CDR3. Per germline, CDR1 DFQATT and CDR2 SNEGSKA (reference sequence). Here the CDR3 DNA reads TGCAGTGCTCCTCGGACAGGGAACACTGAAGCTTTCTTT. It codes for CSAPRTGNTEAFF.

This clonotype is categorized as medium-sized. The rearrangement joins TRBV7-2 to TRBJ2-5; no reliable D call. V dropped 1 base and J dropped 2 bases, with 5 bases sitting between them. Germline V CDR1 and CDR2: SGHTA, FQGNSA. The CDR3 is 13 residues long. The CDR3 nucleotides read TGTGCCAGCAGCTTAGGACCACAAGAGACCCAGTACTTC. It codes for CASSLGPQETQYF.

This chain links TRBV7-9 with TRBJ2-7; tentatively, D is TRBD1 or TRBD2 (5 bases each). The CDR3 spans 12 residues. V lost 2 bases and J lost 7, with 9 bases in between. From germline, CDR1 is SEHNR and CDR2 FQNEAQ (reference sequence). CDR3 residues: CASSLPGREQYF. As DNA, the CDR3 is TGTGCCAGCAGCTTACCGGGGCGGGAGCAGTACTTC.

The V call is TRBV20-1, the J call TRBJ2-5; D is undetermined. The V gene lost 3 bases and the J gene lost 2 bases, with 16 bases spanning the gap. Per the germline V gene, CDR1 is DFQATT and CDR2 is SNEGSKA (reference sequence). This CDR3 is built from 15 residues. CDR3 protein: CSASVARRPQETQYF. DNA of the CDR3: TGCAGTGCTAGTGTCGCTCGAAGGCCTCAAGAGACCCAGTACTTC.

The chain recombines TRBV7-2 with TRBJ2-2; weak D call: TRBD2 (6 bases). The CDR3 runs 14 residues. The germline CDR1 and CDR2 sequences are SGHTA and FQGNSA. The V gene lost 5 bases and the J gene lost 7 bases, with 14 bases spanning the gap. The CDR3 sequence: CASSATGVGGELFF. The CDR3 bases are TGTGCCAGCAGCGCAACGGGAGTCGGCGGGGAGCTGTTTTTT.

V usage is TRBV27 and J usage is TRBJ2-1; TRBD2 matches 11 bases. After removal of 2 bases from V and 7 bases from J, the junction contained 10 bases not matched to a gene. Germline V gene sequence: CDR1 MNHEY, CDR2 SMNVEV (reference sequence). The CDR3 consists of 17 residues. CDR3 protein: CASSLVAGGPGKNEQFF. In DNA form, the CDR3 reads TGTGCCAGCAGTTTAGTAGCGGGAGGGCCGGGGAAGAATGAGCAGTTCTTC.

The chain is built from TRBV5-1 and TRBJ2-3; 11 nucleotides align to TRBD2. The CDR3 runs to 15 residues. With V trimmed by 0 bases and J by 6 bases, 3 bases remained unmatched. Germline values: CDR1 SGHRS, CDR2 YFSETQ. The CDR3 DNA reads as TGCGCCAGCAGCTTGGGACTAGCGGGAATGGATACGCAGTATTTT. This gives the protein CASSLGLAGMDTQYF.

V usage is TRBV18 and J usage is TRBJ1-4; TRBD1 might be the D (5 bases). The CDR3 sequence is 15 residues long. V was cut by 5 bases and J by 0 bases, with 10 bases left in between. Germline CDR1 and CDR2: KGHSH and LQKENI. The CDR3 reads CASSALQATNEKLFF. As DNA, the CDR3 is TGTGCCAGCTCAGCCCTACAGGCAACTAATGAAAAACTGTTTTTT.

This chain connects TRBV6-1 to TRBJ2-4, with D possibly matching TRBD1 (5 bases). The CDR3 has 16 residues. Between the trimmed V and J ends, which lost 10 bases and 8 bases, there was a span of 27 bases. Germline-derived CDR1 and CDR2 are MNHNS and SASEGT. In nucleotides, the CDR3 is TGTGCCACCAGGGTCACATCCTCCCCTGTCCGGGACATTCAGTACTTC. Protein sequence: CATRVTSSPVRDIQYF.

This chain connects TRBV5-6 to TRBJ1-1; possible D gene TRBD1, 5 bases. CDR3 length equals 16 residues. Trimming took 0 bases from V and 3 from J, leaving 15 bases between them. CDR1 is SGHDT, CDR2 YYEEEE, per germline. This chain's CDR3 is CASSLGAGNWDTEAFF. The CDR3 DNA is TGTGCCAGCAGCTTGGGGGCAGGGAACTGGGACACTGAAGCTTTCTTT.

CDR3 sequence: CQSSLAGAGETQYF. The CDR3 region has the DNA TGTCAATCCTCACTGGCGGGAGCGGGGGAGACCCAGTACTTC. The V call is TRBV7-9, the J call TRBJ2-5, with 7 bases fitting TRBD2. CDR1 and CDR2 (germline): SEHNR, FQNEAQ (reference sequence). The CDR3 has 14 amino acids.

As DNA, the CDR3 is TGCAGTGCCACAATAGCGGGCAGCACAGATACGCAGTATTTT. Translated, it gives CSATIAGSTDTQYF. The chain employs TRBV20-1 and TRBJ2-3; 7 bases are shared with TRBD2. V was pared by 6 bases and J by 0 bases, with 6 bases of the junction left unmatched. Looked up from germline, CDR1 is DFQATT and CDR2 is SNEGSKA (reference sequence). The CDR3 has 14 residues.